This TCR beta chain comes out of a study of cytomegalovirus exposure and HLA in healthy donors. Study-wide points: Researchers counted 164 TCR beta chains as cytomegalovirus-associated. With further analysis later on, most CMV-associated TCR beta chains appeared HLA-restricted.

The donors comprised healthy bone marrow donors. Donors were nominally healthy when sampled, though unrecorded immune exposures were likely. The table lists this clone with a few counts. The antigen is unknown. Germline-derived CDR1 and CDR2 are LNHDA and SQIVND (reference sequence). The CDR3 loop spans 14 amino acids. With 7 bases clipped from V and 3 bases from J, the junction kept 6 bases outside the gene matches. The PCR was carried out with 60 Vbeta primers and 13 Jbeta primers. The data were produced by immunoSEQ multiplex PCR, yet TCRdb's version contains in-frame clones alone and is incomplete. The data contain around 99,000 clones, 65% to 85% of them singletons.

The chain joins TRBV19 to TRBJ1-5; the match to TRBD1 covers 7 bases. Sequencing input: PBMCs. This TCR came from a man aged 35-49 years in good health and CMV-seronegative. The DNA for the CDR3 is TGTGCCAGTACCTCGGGACAGAACAATCAGCCCCAGCATTTT. The encoded protein is CASTSGQNNQPQHF.